A single sample gave rise to the 27 T cell receptor beta chains below, sequenced in a study of T cell responses to AZD1222 COVID-19 vaccine. The method was immunoSEQ multiplex PCR; TCRdb's version includes in-frame clones alone and lacks a portion of them. Of about 140,000 clones in the sample, about 94% were seen once. The sequencing here drew on peripheral blood, taken 28 days after the second AZD1222 dose. The receptors were sampled from an adult who received the AZD1222 COVID-19 vaccine.

CDR3 sequence (DNA): TGTGCCATCTCGGGGCAGGTTTCCCGCCTAGCGGAGGGGGGCTCCTACAATGAGCAGTTCTTC. Its translation is CAISGQVSRLAEGGSYNEQFF. The chain joins TRBV10-3 to TRBJ2-1; perhaps TRBD2 as D (7 bases). The CDR3 has 21 amino acids. Germline CDR1 ENHRY, CDR2 SYGVKD. Deletions cut 8 bases from V and 0 bases from J, with 32 bases between.

The gene calls are TRBV27 and TRBJ2-2; D gene ambiguous. Germline loops: CDR1 MNHEY, CDR2 SMNVEV (reference sequence). The V end was cut by 6 bases, the J end by 1 base, with 6 bases between. The CDR3 is made up of 13 amino acids. CDR3 sequence (DNA): TGTGCCAGCAGGGGCCAGAACACCGGGGAGCTGTTTTTT. Its protein is CASRGQNTGELFF.

The chain employs TRBV6-2 or TRBV6-3 and TRBJ2-2; no clear D. Germline CDR1 reads MNHEY; CDR2 reads SVGEGT. The CDR3 is 12 residues long. Deletions cut 5 bases from V and 8 bases from J, with 9 bases between. The CDR3 bases are TGTGCCAGCAGTATTGTGGGAGGGGAGCTGTTTTTT. Amino acid sequence: CASSIVGGELFF.

The V gene is TRBV3-1 (or the pseudogene TRBV3-2), the J gene TRBJ2-7; 7 positions match TRBD1. V gave up 4 bases and J gave up 5 bases; unmatched junction bases: 2. From germline, CDR1 is LGHDT and CDR2 YNNKEL (reference sequence). The CDR3 loop spans 12 amino acids. In DNA form, the CDR3 reads TGTGCCAGCAGCCGCCAGGGGGACGAGCAGTACTTC. Amino acid sequence: CASSRQGDEQYF.

This chain connects TRBV11-3 to TRBJ2-1; D not certain. Germline values: CDR1 SGHNT, CDR2 YENEEA. V lost 4 bases and J 3 bases, leaving 10 bases between the germline ends. The CDR3 length is 14 residues. CDR3 nucleotides: TGTGCCAGCAGCTCCCCTGGCAGCTACAATGAGCAGTTCTTC. Its translation is CASSSPGSYNEQFF.

The chain couples TRBV19 to TRBJ1-4; D is ambiguous. Germline V gene data show CDR1 as LNHDA and CDR2 as SQIVND (reference sequence). V lost 5 bases, J lost 0 bases, and 10 bases lay in between. The CDR3 spans 15 residues. CDR3 coding DNA: TGTGCCAGTAGTTGGCCCGCGGCAACTAATGAAAAACTGTTTTTT. This translates into CASSWPAATNEKLFF. The complete variable domain, with remaining parts taken from reference TRBV19 and TRBJ1-4, reads DGGITQSPKYLFRKEGQNVTLSCEQNLNHDAMYWYRQDPGQGLRLIYYSQIVNDFQKGDIAEGYSVSREKKESFPLTVTSAQKNPTAFYLCASSWPAATNEKLFFGSGTQLSVL.

This chain connects TRBV9 to TRBJ2-3; D is uncertain. CDR3 length: 15 amino acids. Germline loops: CDR1 SGDLS, CDR2 YYNGEE. V was pared by 4 bases and J by 0 bases, with 12 bases between. CDR3 in DNA: TGTGCCAGCAGCCCCCATGGGGTTAGCACAGATACGCAGTATTTT. Amino acid sequence: CASSPHGVSTDTQYF.

J is TRBJ1-2 and V is TRBV12-3 or TRBV12-4; D unclear. This CDR3 has 12 residues. V was shortened by 2 bases and J by 8 bases, with 9 bases between the two germline ends. The CDR3 protein is CASSLWARGYTF. CDR3 nucleotides: TGTGCCAGCAGTTTATGGGCCAGAGGCTACACCTTC.

This clone has just one count. The chain uses TRBV21-1 and TRBJ2-5; the listed D gene, TRBD2, was not tested against the DNA. TRBV21-1 is given as a pseudogene. The CDR3 runs 16 residues. This chain's CDR3 is CASSKAGGRAGETQYF. The CDR3 bases are TGTGCCAGCAGCAAAGCGGGCGGGAGGGCCGGTGAGACCCAGTACTTC.

The V call is TRBV5-4, the J call TRBJ2-1; D possibly matches TRBD1 or TRBD2 (5 bases each). The CDR3 extends over 15 amino acids. V lost 2 bases to trimming and J lost 5 bases, with 14 bases between them. Germline V CDR1 and CDR2: SGHNT, YYREEE (reference sequence). The CDR3 loop reads CASSFVGRGDNEQFF. The CDR3 nucleotides read TGTGCCAGCAGCTTCGTGGGAAGGGGAGACAATGAGCAGTTCTTC.

The V and J genes are TRBV6-5 and TRBJ2-7, with D perhaps being TRBD1 or TRBD2 (5 bases each). V shed 2 bases and J shed 3 bases, with 11 bases lying between them. CDR3 size: 14 residues. Germline V gene sequence: CDR1 MNHEY, CDR2 SVGAGI. CDR3 DNA: TGTGCCAGCAGTTACGGGGGACGTGACTACGAGCAGTACTTC. It translates to CASSYGGRDYEQYF.

J is TRBJ1-1 and V is TRBV10-2, with D possibly TRBD1 on 5 matching bases. The germline V and J ends were trimmed by 0 bases and 1 base, with 6 bases remaining between them. Germline CDR1 WSHSY, CDR2 SAAADI. The CDR3 has 14 residues. Here the CDR3 DNA reads TGCGCCAGCAGTGAGTCGGGGGGGAACACTGAAGCTTTCTTT. Encoded protein: CASSESGGNTEAFF.

The chain employs TRBV4-2 and TRBJ2-2, with a possible D match to TRBD2 (6 bases). From germline, CDR1 is LGHNA and CDR2 YNFKEQ. With 5 bases removed from V and 2 bases from J, the gap between germline ends came to 12 bases. This CDR3 comprises 15 residues. The CDR3 protein is CASSGRDSNTGELFF. In DNA, the CDR3 is TGTGCCAGCAGCGGCCGGGACTCCAACACCGGGGAGCTGTTTTTT.

The rearrangement uses TRBV7-9 and TRBJ2-1, with 7 bases lining up with TRBD2. The CDR3 consists of 14 residues. Germline values: CDR1 SEHNR, CDR2 FQNEAQ (reference sequence). With V trimmed by 5 bases and J by 0 bases, 1 base remained unmatched. CDR3: CASSPGGSYNEQFF. The DNA for the CDR3 is TGTGCCAGCAGCCCGGGGGGCTCCTACAATGAGCAGTTCTTC.

The chain is built from TRBV6-2 or TRBV6-3 and TRBJ2-3, with D possibly matching TRBD2 (6 bases). The CDR3 is 16 amino acids. Looked up from germline, CDR1 is MNHEY and CDR2 is SVGEGT. The V and J ends lost 5 bases and 4 bases respectively, with 19 bases between them. The CDR3 DNA sequence: TGTGCCAGCAGTACGGGGGTCCCCCAGGAAGCAGATACGCAGTATTTT. Translated, it gives CASSTGVPQEADTQYF.

The gene calls are TRBV5-5 and TRBJ2-4; 7 bases line up with TRBD2. V lost 4 bases and J lost 7; bases outside the gene matches: 11. The CDR3 loop spans 15 amino acids. The germline CDR1 and CDR2 sequences are SGHKS and YYEKEE (reference sequence). CDR3: CASSEPPGGWNIQYF. CDR3 nucleotides: TGTGCCAGCAGCGAGCCCCCGGGGGGATGGAACATTCAGTACTTC.

This clone has just one count. J is TRBJ2-1 and V is TRBV4-2; D is perhaps TRBD2 (6 bases). CDR3 length: 12 amino acids. V lost 3 bases, J lost 10 bases, and 10 bases lay in between. Germline V gene sequence: CDR1 LGHNA, CDR2 YNFKEQ. CDR3 nucleotide sequence: TGTGCCAGCAGCCAGCACCGGGAGGAGCAGTTCTTC. It specifies CASSQHREEQFF.

This clone was detected once. The chain uses TRBV19 and TRBJ2-7, with D perhaps matching TRBD2 (5 bases). Germline V CDR1 and CDR2: LNHDA, SQIVND (reference sequence). Deletions cut 7 bases from V and 3 bases from J, with 13 bases between. The CDR3 is made up of 13 amino acids. CDR3 coding DNA: TGTGCCAGTATGGACTCCCGATACTACGAGCAGTACTTC. It yields the protein CASMDSRYYEQYF.

V is TRBV7-6 and J is TRBJ2-1; TRBD2 matches 10 bases. This CDR3 is 17 amino acids long. Unmatched junction bases numbered 15, after V lost 5 bases and J lost 8 bases. Germline assignment: CDR1 SGHVS and CDR2 FNYEAQ. DNA for the CDR3: TGTGCCAGCAGCCCCCGCTCAGGAGCGGGGGGGCTCTATGAGCAGTTCTTC. This codes for CASSPRSGAGGLYEQFF.

This chain connects TRBV7-9 to TRBJ1-1; D unresolved. Trimming cost V 5 bases and J 5 bases, with 9 bases left between them. The CDR3 sequence is 12 residues long. CDR1 SEHNR and CDR2 FQNEAQ come from the germline V gene (reference sequence). DNA for the CDR3: TGTGCCAGCAGCCCGATACCGACTGAAGCTTTCTTT. It yields the protein CASSPIPTEAFF. The entire variable domain, with the rest obtained from reference TRBV7-9 and TRBJ1-1, is as follows: DTGVSQNPRHKITKRGQNVTFRCDPISEHNRLYWYRQTLGQGPEFLTYFQNEAQLEKSRLLSDRFSAERPKGSFSTLEIQRTEQGDSAMYLCASSPIPTEAFFGQGTRLTVV.

The rearrangement links TRBV27 to TRBJ2-1; 9 bases align to TRBD2. The length of the CDR3 is 15 residues. CDR1 and CDR2 from the germline V gene are MNHEY and SMNVEV (reference sequence). Trimming cost V 2 bases and J 3 bases; bases outside gene matches: 2. The CDR3, as DNA: TGTGCCAGCAGTTTAGAACTAGCGGGCTACAATGAGCAGTTCTTC. Protein product: CASSLELAGYNEQFF.

The chain carries TRBV7-9 and TRBJ2-5; D unresolved. Trimming removed 3 bases from V and 3 bases from J, with 8 bases in between. Germline V gene data show CDR1 as SEHNR and CDR2 as FQNEAQ (reference sequence). This CDR3 has 13 amino acids. CDR3 nucleotides: TGTGCCAGCAGCTTTGGAGTGGAAGAGACCCAGTACTTC. The encoded protein is CASSFGVEETQYF.

The chain recombines TRBV27 with TRBJ2-1; a possible D gene is TRBD2 (6 bases). Germline CDR1 MNHEY, CDR2 SMNVEV (reference sequence). This CDR3 has 14 residues. Deletions cut 6 bases from V and 4 bases from J, with 13 bases between. CDR3 in amino acids: CASSPREVYNEQFF. The CDR3 bases are TGTGCCAGCAGCCCCAGGGAGGTATACAATGAGCAGTTCTTC.

In its sample, this clone was seen once. The chain couples TRBV20-1 to TRBJ1-5, with D uncertain. Per the germline V gene, CDR1 is DFQATT and CDR2 is SNEGSKA (reference sequence). The V and J ends lost 3 bases and 0 bases respectively, with 12 bases between them. The CDR3 is 15 amino acids. The chain's CDR3 is CSASLGIYSNQPQHF. The CDR3 region has the DNA TGCAGTGCTAGTCTGGGCATCTATAGCAATCAGCCCCAGCATTTT.

The chain couples TRBV11-1 to TRBJ1-6; TRBD1 agrees at 7 bases. From germline, CDR1 is SGHAT and CDR2 FQDESV (reference sequence). Trimming took 5 bases from V and 9 from J; bases not matched to a gene: 13. CDR3 length equals 16 residues. Written as DNA, the CDR3 is TGTGCCAGCAGCCTAACGGGACAGCCCCTTGGTTCACCCCTCCACTTT. This sequence encodes CASSLTGQPLGSPLHF. Supplemented by reference TRBV11-1 and TRBJ1-6, the full variable domain reads EAEVAQSPRYKITEKSQAVAFWCDPISGHATLYWYRQILGQGPELLVQFQDESVVDDSQLPKDRFSAERLKGVDSTLKIQPAELGDSAMYLCASSLTGQPLGSPLHFGNGTRLTVT.

This clone was seen just once. The CDR3 here is CASSRPQLQETQYF. CDR3 bases: TGTGCCAGCAGCCGCCCACAGCTTCAAGAGACCCAGTACTTC. The rearrangement uses TRBV5-5 and TRBJ2-5; the D is unclear. The length of the CDR3 is 14 residues. V was trimmed by 4 bases and J by 2 bases, leaving 12 bases between them. Germline CDR1 reads SGHKS; CDR2 reads YYEKEE (reference sequence).

The chain employs TRBV9 and TRBJ2-3, with 9 bases lining up with TRBD2. The germline CDR1 and CDR2 sequences are SGDLS and YYNGEE. V was pared by 3 bases and J by 5 bases, with 13 bases of the junction left unmatched. The CDR3 runs to 17 residues. Here the CDR3 reads CASSAPVLAGFGDTQYF. In DNA form, the CDR3 reads TGTGCCAGCAGCGCTCCAGTCCTAGCGGGGTTTGGAGATACGCAGTATTTT.